These 21 T cell receptor beta chains were sequenced from one sample in a study of beta chain features in type 1 diabetes. Expressed TCRB transcripts got sequenced, as all isolated RNA was reverse transcribed. Clones were read by immunoSEQ multiplex PCR, and TCRdb kept only the in-frame ones, dropping some. The sample consists of roughly 500,000 clones, approximately 10% of them appearing once. The sample comprised naive CD4+ T cells from blood. The receptors come from a woman between 18 and 29 years old in good health.

This clone showed up just once. The gene calls are TRBV28 and TRBJ2-5, with 7 bases fitting TRBD1. The V and J ends lost 6 bases and 0 bases, in that order; junction bases with no gene match: 7. The CDR3 has 15 amino acids. CDR1 and CDR2 (germline): MDHEN, SYDVKM. CDR3 nucleotides: TGTGCCAGCAGGAAGGGGGACAGAAACCAAGAGACCCAGTACTTC. It is translated as CASRKGDRNQETQYF.

This clone was seen a few times. The gene calls are TRBV2 and TRBJ2-3, with unresolved D. V was clipped by 8 bases and J by 0 bases, with 12 bases between them. Germline assignment: CDR1 SNHLY and CDR2 FYNNEI. The length of the CDR3 is 14 residues. CDR3 bases: TGTGCCAGCTTGGGTGTTTTTAGCACAGATACGCAGTATTTT. Protein: CASLGVFSTDTQYF.

This clone was seen a handful of times. This chain joins TRBV7-2 and TRBJ2-7, with D maybe TRBD2 (6 bases). The CDR3 length is 17 residues. V lost 5 bases to trimming and J lost 3 bases, with 23 bases between them. The germline V gene has CDR1 SGHTA and CDR2 FQGNSA. The CDR3 loop is CASSHGLGGEIGYEQYF. CDR3 DNA sequence: TGTGCCAGCAGCCATGGCTTAGGCGGGGAAATCGGCTACGAGCAGTACTTC.

The table lists this clone with a few counts. V is TRBV29-1 and J is TRBJ2-3, with a tentative D call TRBD1 (6 bases). Per the germline V gene, CDR1 is SQVTM and CDR2 is ANQGSEA. V lost 8 bases and J 0 bases, leaving 15 bases between the germline ends. This CDR3 spans 14 amino acids. The chain's CDR3 is CSHGTTTSTDTQYF. The DNA of the CDR3 is TGCAGCCACGGGACAACAACTAGCACAGATACGCAGTATTTT.

This clone was recorded a few times. The J gene is TRBJ2-3, the V gene TRBV7-9; either TRBD1 or TRBD2 may supply D (5 bases each). This CDR3 contains 15 residues. The V and J ends lost 2 bases and 7 bases respectively, with 16 bases between them. The germline gives CDR1 SEHNR, CDR2 FQNEAQ (reference sequence). The CDR3 DNA follows: TGTGCCAGCAGCTTACCCGGGAATCGGGGCAATACGCAGTATTTT. Amino acids: CASSLPGNRGNTQYF.

CDR3 region: CSLRTAIPYEQYV. For the CDR3, the DNA is TGCAGCCTTCGGACAGCGATCCCCTACGAGCAGTACGTC. The chain uses TRBV29-1 and TRBJ2-7; weak D call: TRBD1 (6 bases). The V and J ends lost 8 bases and 2 bases respectively, with 16 bases between them. The germline gives CDR1 SQVTM, CDR2 ANQGSEA. This CDR3 spans 13 amino acids.

As DNA, the CDR3 is TGTGCCAGCAGGCGACTAGCGGGCACCGGGGAGCTGTTTTTT. It specifies CASRRLAGTGELFF. This chain uses TRBV7-3 with TRBJ2-2; 10 nucleotides match TRBD2. Germline V CDR1 and CDR2: SGHTA, FQGTGA. The CDR3 is 14 residues long. V lost 6 bases, J lost 4 bases, and 2 bases stayed unmatched.

This clone was picked up a small number of times. The chain links TRBV7-9 to TRBJ2-1; 9 bases are a match to TRBD2. The V gene's germline CDR1 is SEHNR and CDR2 FQNEAQ (reference sequence). The CDR3 runs 16 residues. After removal of 4 bases from V and 4 bases from J, the junction contained 8 bases not matched to a gene. CDR3 nucleotides: TGTGCCAGCAGCTCCCCCGCGGGGGGGTATTACAATGAGCAGTTCTTC. Translation: CASSSPAGGYYNEQFF. Using reference TRBV7-9 and TRBJ2-1 for the parts outside the CDR3, the full variable domain is DTGVSQNPRHKITKRGQNVTFRCDPISEHNRLYWYRQTLGQGPEFLTYFQNEAQLEKSRLLSDRFSAERPKGSFSTLEIQRTEQGDSAMYLCASSSPAGGYYNEQFFGPGTRLTVL.

CDR3 sequence (DNA): TGTGCCAGCAGCGTTGAACCCGGGATACCCTACGAGCAGTACTTC. This translates into CASSVEPGIPYEQYF. The J gene is TRBJ2-7, the V gene TRBV14; possible D gene TRBD2, 5 bases. Germline lookup yields CDR1 SGHDN and CDR2 FVKESK. This CDR3 spans 15 amino acids. V was pared by 5 bases and J by 2 bases, with 16 bases between.

This chain joins TRBV5-4 and TRBJ1-6, with 7 bases fitting TRBD1. The V gene end was trimmed by 0 bases and the J gene end by 9 bases; junction bases not matched to a gene: 3. The CDR3 contains 14 residues. CDR1 and CDR2 from the germline V gene are SGHNT and YYREEE (reference sequence). CDR3 amino acids: CASSLGQGGSPLHF. The CDR3 nucleotides are TGTGCCAGCAGCTTGGGACAGGGAGGTTCACCCCTCCACTTT.

A few counts support this clone. V and J are TRBV12-5 and TRBJ2-1; TRBD2 matches at 9 bases. From germline, CDR1 is LGHNT and CDR2 FRNRAP. The CDR3 length is 15 residues. Trimming cost V 3 bases and J 0 bases; bases outside gene matches: 0. The CDR3 sequence is CASGFSGSSYNEQFF. CDR3 DNA: TGTGCTAGTGGTTTTAGCGGGAGCTCCTACAATGAGCAGTTCTTC.

This clone was counted between two and nine times. The chain employs TRBV6-6 and TRBJ1-4; D not resolved. CDR1 and CDR2 from the germline V gene are MNHNY and SVGAGI (reference sequence). V shed 6 bases and J shed 3 bases, with 11 bases lying between them. This CDR3 spans 14 amino acids. The CDR3 nucleotides read TGTGCCAGCAGCACGGGCAGATCTAATGAAAAACTGTTTTTT. This codes for CASSTGRSNEKLFF.

The chain uses TRBV30 and TRBJ1-3; D not certain. Germline CDR1 reads GTSNPN; CDR2 reads SVGIG (reference sequence). This CDR3 region has 14 residues. V was shortened by 2 bases and J by 1 base, with 9 bases between the two germline ends. The CDR3 nucleotides read TGTGCCTGGAGTATTGGGATTTCTGGAAACACCATATATTTT. Its protein product is CAWSIGISGNTIYF.

This clone was counted only a few times. The chain couples TRBV27 to TRBJ2-7, with no clear D. Trimming left V 5 bases short and J 3 bases short, with 14 bases between. The CDR3 extends over 14 amino acids. CDR1 and CDR2 (germline): MNHEY, SMNVEV (reference sequence). The CDR3 sequence is CASSDWYGHYEQYF. CDR3 DNA sequence: TGTGCCAGCAGTGATTGGTACGGGCACTACGAGCAGTACTTC.

The chain uses TRBV25-1 and TRBJ1-2; a possible D gene is TRBD1 (5 bases). Trimming removed 4 bases from V and 5 bases from J, with 11 bases in between. CDR3 length: 13 amino acids. Germline values: CDR1 MGHDK, CDR2 SYGVNS. The CDR3 loop is CASSAPGGYGYTF. CDR3 nucleotide sequence: TGTGCCAGCAGTGCCCCGGGGGGGTATGGCTACACCTTC.

In its sample, this clone was seen a few times. The J gene is TRBJ2-7, the V gene TRBV2; TRBD2 agrees at 10 bases. Looked up from germline, CDR1 is SNHLY and CDR2 is FYNNEI. V shed 4 bases, J shed 7 bases, and the junction held 7 bases outside the gene matches. The CDR3 has 14 residues. CDR3 in amino acids: CASSVASGGTEQYV. Written as DNA, the CDR3 is TGTGCCAGCAGTGTGGCTAGCGGGGGTACAGAGCAGTACGTC.

The rearrangement uses TRBV7-3 and TRBJ2-5, with a possible D match to TRBD2 (6 bases). Germline V lookup: CDR1 SGHTA, CDR2 FQGTGA. The CDR3 contains 16 residues. With 1 base removed from V and 1 base from J, the gap between germline ends came to 13 bases. For the CDR3, the DNA is TGTGCCAGCAGCTTAAGTACTAGCAGTGGCCAAGAGACCCAGTACTTC. The encoded protein is CASSLSTSSGQETQYF. Complete variable domain (other parts from reference TRBV7-3 and TRBJ2-5): GAGVSQTPSNKVTEKGKYVELRCDPISGHTALYWYRQSLGQGPEFLIYFQGTGAADDSGLPNDRFFAVRPEGSVSTLKIQRTERGDSAVYLCASSLSTSSGQETQYFGPGTRLLVL.

A remark on this clone: The junction differs from germline at one of its ends, possibly a read error. This chain connects TRBV9 to TRBJ1-2; D gene unclear. This CDR3 has 11 residues. Germline CDR1 SGDLS, CDR2 YYNGEE. CDR3 nucleotide sequence: TGTGCCAGCAGCGTAGGACCGGCGCGGTCCTTC. It codes for CASSVGPARSF.

The rearrangement uses TRBV28 and TRBJ2-1; 8 nucleotides match TRBD2. V was pared by 2 bases and J by 1 base, with 7 bases of the junction left unmatched. From germline, CDR1 is MDHEN and CDR2 SYDVKM. CDR3 size: 17 residues. CDR3: CASSLGSGRGSYNEQFF. CDR3 DNA sequence: TGTGCCAGCAGTTTAGGGAGCGGGAGAGGTTCCTACAATGAGCAGTTCTTC.

This clone was picked up a small number of times. The chain is built from TRBV5-1 and TRBJ2-1, with 9 bases identical to TRBD2. V shed 1 base, J shed 4 bases, and the junction held 3 bases outside the gene matches. From germline, CDR1 is SGHRS and CDR2 YFSETQ. The CDR3 sequence is 15 residues long. In nucleotides, the CDR3 is TGCGCCAGCAGCTTGCGACTAGCGGATTACAATGAGCAGTTCTTC. It yields the protein CASSLRLADYNEQFF.

This clone appeared many times. Other nucleotide sequences in the sample specify the same CDR3. The V call is TRBV29-1, the J call TRBJ2-3; D is perhaps TRBD1 or TRBD2 (5 bases each). This CDR3 has 13 amino acids. Germline CDR1 SQVTM, CDR2 ANQGSEA. The V gene lost 8 bases and the J gene lost 5 bases, with 17 bases spanning the gap. The chain's CDR3 is CSLRGQMGDTQYF. CDR3 in DNA: TGCAGCTTGAGGGGTCAGATGGGAGATACGCAGTATTTT.